One T cell receptor beta chain is described in this entry. The antigen is not known. At one end, the junction sequence differs from germline, possibly due to a read error. The identical CDR3 is also encoded by other nucleotide sequences in the sample. Measured with immunoSEQ multiplex PCR; TCRdb has only the in-frame clones, and not every one. The sample holds 90,000 to 130,000 clones, under 95% seen once. The germline V gene encodes CDR1 SNHLY and CDR2 FYNNEI. CDR3 length: 18 amino acids. These data belong to a study of OX40 agonist ivuxolimab in advanced cancers. Study-wide context: Enrolled patients in dose escalation had cancers that were hepatocellular carcinoma, melanoma, renal cell or head and neck cancer. One patient with hepatocellular carcinoma and two with cutaneous melanoma, three in all, had partial responses.

Overall study findings and caveats: Expanded clones were, on average, more numerous in CD8+ T cells than in CD4+. At doses 0.1 to 3.0 mg/kg, CD4+ and CD8+ clones expanded.

The rearrangement links TRBV2 to TRBJ2-7, with 12 positions matching TRBD1. The sample was CD4+ or CD8+ T cells sorted from blood, taken in a trial of the OX40 agonist ivuxolimab. The TCR originated in an adult with an advanced solid tumor such as melanoma, head and neck, liver or kidney cancer. The CDR3 sequence is CASSEGWGPGQGAREQYF. DNA of the CDR3: TGTGCCAGCAGCGAAGGGTGGGGTCCGGGACAGGGGGCCAGGGAGCAGTACTTC.